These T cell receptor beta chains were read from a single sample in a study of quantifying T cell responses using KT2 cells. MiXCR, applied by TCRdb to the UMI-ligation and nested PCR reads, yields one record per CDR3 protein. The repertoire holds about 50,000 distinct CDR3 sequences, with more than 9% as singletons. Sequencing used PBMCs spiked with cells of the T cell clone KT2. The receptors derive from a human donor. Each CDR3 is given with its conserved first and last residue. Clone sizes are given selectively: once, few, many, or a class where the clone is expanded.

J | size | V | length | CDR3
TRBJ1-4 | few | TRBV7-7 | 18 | CASRRLGPFRTLNEKLFF
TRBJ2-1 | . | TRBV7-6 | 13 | CASSLEPGREQFF
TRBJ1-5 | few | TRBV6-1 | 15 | CASSATGSNNQPQHF
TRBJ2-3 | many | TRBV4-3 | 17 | CASSVGLAGALSDTQYF
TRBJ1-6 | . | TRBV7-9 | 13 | CASSLDGAGPLHF
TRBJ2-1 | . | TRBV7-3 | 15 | CASSPSGSSYDEQFF
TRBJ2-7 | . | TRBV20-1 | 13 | CSANDRDPYEQYF
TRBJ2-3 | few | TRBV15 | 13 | CATSRGEGFTQYF
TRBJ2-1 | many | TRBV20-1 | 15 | CSAGAPGTRYNEQFF
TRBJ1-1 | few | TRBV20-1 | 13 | CSASGDRNTEAFF
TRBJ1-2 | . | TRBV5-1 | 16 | CASSLARIGEKDGYTF
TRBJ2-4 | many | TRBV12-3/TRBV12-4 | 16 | CASSLAGGKLKNIQYF
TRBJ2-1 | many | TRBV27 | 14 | CASSLVASHGEQFF
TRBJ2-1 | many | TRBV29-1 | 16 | CSVETTSGRMGNEQFF
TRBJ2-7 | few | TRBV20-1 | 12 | CSAGVRAYEQYF
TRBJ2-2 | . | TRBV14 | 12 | CASRQNTGELFF
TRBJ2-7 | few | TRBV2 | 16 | CASSDVLAGVPHEQYF
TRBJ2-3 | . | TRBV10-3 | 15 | CAIRNSRTNTDTQYF
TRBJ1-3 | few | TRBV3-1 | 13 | CASRTALQNTIYF
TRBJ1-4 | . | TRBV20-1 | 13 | CSARDVTREKLFF
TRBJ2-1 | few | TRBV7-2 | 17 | CASSSSGLGSPLNEQFF
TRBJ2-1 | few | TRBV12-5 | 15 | CASAPWGSGSDEQFF
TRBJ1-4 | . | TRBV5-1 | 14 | CASSFSGAGEKLFF
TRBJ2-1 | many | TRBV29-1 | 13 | CSVDTSGVNEQFF
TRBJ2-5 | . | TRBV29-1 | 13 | CSVSWQFQETQYF
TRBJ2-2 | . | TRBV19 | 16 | CASTEYSGMDTGELFF
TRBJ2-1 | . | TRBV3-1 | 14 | CASSQDWSYNEQFF
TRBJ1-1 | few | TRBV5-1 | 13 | CASNGGLKTEAFF
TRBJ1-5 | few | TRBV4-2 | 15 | CASSHVGQINQPQHF
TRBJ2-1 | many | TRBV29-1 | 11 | CSVAAGGRQFF
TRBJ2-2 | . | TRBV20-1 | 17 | CSARALGGPSNTGELFF
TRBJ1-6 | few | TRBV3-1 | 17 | CASSQVGGSSYNSPLHF
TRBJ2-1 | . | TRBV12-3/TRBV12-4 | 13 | CASSSGTRPEQFF
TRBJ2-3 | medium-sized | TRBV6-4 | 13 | CASSVSGTDTQYF
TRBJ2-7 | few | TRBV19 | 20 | CASSTSKSRTGTYSSYEQYF
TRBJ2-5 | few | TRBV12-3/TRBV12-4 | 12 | CASSSYQETQYF